A selection of T cell receptor beta chains follows, all from one sample in a study of spatial heterogeneity in lung cancer. TCRdb analysed the 5' RACE reads with MiXCR anew, one entry per CDR3 protein. The top ten clones hold more than 20% of a sample with 25,000 or so distinct CDR3 sequences, roughly 5% of them seen once. Sequencing was performed on PBMCs, taken at follow-up. The receptors were gathered from a female donor with early-stage non-small cell lung cancer. Each CDR3 is given with its conserved first and last residue. The D gene is left open where the match is weak. Clone sizes are given selectively: once, few, many, or a class where the clone is expanded.

V	D	J	size	CDR3	DNA
TRBV5-6	NA	TRBJ2-5	NA	CASSFAWEETQYF	TGTGCCAGCAGCTTTGCCTGGGAAGAGACCCAGTACTTC
TRBV6-5	NA	TRBJ1-1	many	CASSEQGWNTEAFF	TGTGCCAGCAGTGAACAGGGATGGAACACTGAAGCTTTCTTT
TRBV12-3/TRBV12-4	NA	TRBJ2-3	many	CASSPGRLTPQYF	TGTGCCAGCAGCCCGGGACGCCTGACTCCGCAGTATTTT
TRBV20-1	NA	TRBJ2-7	many	CSATRYSRADSYEQYF	TGCAGTGCGACGCGCTACTCGCGGGCGGACTCCTACGAGCAGTACTTC
TRBV6-2/TRBV6-3	TRBD2	TRBJ2-3	many	CASSLAGYSTDTQYF	TGTGCCAGCAGTTTAGCGGGGTACAGCACAGATACGCAGTATTTT
TRBV7-2	NA	TRBJ2-4	many	CASSAGAKNIQYF	TGTGCCAGCAGCGCGGGAGCCAAAAACATTCAGTACTTC
TRBV5-1	NA	TRBJ1-2	many	CASSPEGLVGYTF	TGCGCCAGCAGTCCCGAGGGACTAGTTGGCTACACCTTC
TRBV10-2	TRBD2	TRBJ2-7	NA	CASMELAGKPNEQYF	TGCGCCAGCATGGAACTAGCGGGAAAACCCAACGAGCAGTACTTC
TRBV12-3/TRBV12-4	NA	TRBJ2-5	medium-sized	CASSFGQPVSSAQYF	TGTGCCAGCAGTTTCGGACAGCCTGTCAGCTCGGCCCAGTACTTC
TRBV3-1	TRBD1	TRBJ2-5	many	CASSQAETGRSQYF	TGTGCCAGCAGCCAAGCGGAGACAGGGAGATCCCAGTACTTC
TRBV7-2	NA	TRBJ2-2	many	CASSLGQGTGELFF	TGTGCCAGCAGCTTGGGGCAAGGCACCGGGGAGCTGTTTTTT